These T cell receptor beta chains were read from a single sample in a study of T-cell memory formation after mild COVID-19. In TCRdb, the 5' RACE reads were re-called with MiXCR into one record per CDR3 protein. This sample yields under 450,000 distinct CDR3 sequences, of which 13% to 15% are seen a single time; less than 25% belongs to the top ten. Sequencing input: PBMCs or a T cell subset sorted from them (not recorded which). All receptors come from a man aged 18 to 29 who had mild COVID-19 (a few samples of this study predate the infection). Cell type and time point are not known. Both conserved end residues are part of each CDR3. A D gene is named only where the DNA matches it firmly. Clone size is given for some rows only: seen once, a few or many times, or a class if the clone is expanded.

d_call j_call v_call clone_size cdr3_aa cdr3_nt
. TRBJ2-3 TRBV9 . CASSVAGGTLRGNTDTQYF TGTGCCAGCAGCGTAGCTGGGGGGACCTTAAGGGGCAACACAGATACGCAGTATTTT
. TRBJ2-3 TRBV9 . CASSVGGTLTSTDTQYF TGTGCCAGCAGCGTAGGTGGGACGCTGACTAGCACAGATACGCAGTATTTT
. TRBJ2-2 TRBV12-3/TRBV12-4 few CASSFTGNTGELFF TGTGCCAGCAGTTTTACCGGAAACACCGGGGAGCTGTTTTTT
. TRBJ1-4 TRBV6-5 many CASRLGRREKLFF TGTGCCTCGCGGTTGGGGAGGCGTGAAAAACTGTTTTTT
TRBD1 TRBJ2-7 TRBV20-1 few CSARTDRPREQYF TGCAGTGCTAGAACGGACAGGCCTCGGGAGCAGTACTTC
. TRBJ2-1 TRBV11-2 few CASSLDENEQFF TGTGCCAGCAGCTTAGATGAAAATGAGCAGTTCTTC
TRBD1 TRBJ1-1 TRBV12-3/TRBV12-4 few CASTTYGGQGTTEAFF TGTGCCAGCACCACTTATGGGGGACAGGGGACCACTGAAGCTTTCTTT
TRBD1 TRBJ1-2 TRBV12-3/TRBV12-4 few CASSIWTGGQGGYTF TGTGCCAGCAGTATTTGGACAGGCGGGCAGGGAGGCTACACCTTC
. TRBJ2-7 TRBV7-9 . CASSFSGALSYEQYF TGTGCCAGCAGCTTTTCCGGAGCCTTGTCCTACGAGCAGTACTTC
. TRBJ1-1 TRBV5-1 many CASSLDPDTEAFF TGCGCCAGCAGCTTGGATCCTGACACTGAAGCTTTCTTT
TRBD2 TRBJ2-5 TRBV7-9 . CASSLGLAPPETQYF TGTGCCAGCAGCTTGGGACTAGCGCCTCCGGAGACCCAGTACTTC
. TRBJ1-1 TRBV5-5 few CASSLRPDMNTEAFF TGTGCCAGCAGCTTGAGACCTGACATGAACACTGAAGCTTTCTTT
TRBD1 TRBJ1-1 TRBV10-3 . CAISDTRGTVNTEAFF TGTGCCATCAGCGATACCCGTGGGACAGTGAACACTGAAGCTTTCTTT
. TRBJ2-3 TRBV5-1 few CASSLGSPTDTQYF TGCGCCAGCAGCTTGGGTAGCCCCACTGATACGCAGTATTTT
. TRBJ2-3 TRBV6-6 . CASTPPGVRTDTQYF TGTGCCAGCACCCCCCCAGGGGTGAGGACAGATACGCAGTATTTT
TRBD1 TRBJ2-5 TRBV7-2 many CASSQTGDQVTQYF TGTGCCAGCAGCCAGACAGGGGACCAAGTGACCCAGTACTTC
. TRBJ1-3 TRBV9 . CASSVEPAFLLTSGNTIYF TGTGCCAGCAGCGTAGAGCCAGCCTTTTTGCTTACCTCTGGAAACACCATATATTTT
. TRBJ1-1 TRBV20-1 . CSAPRGGGWTEAFF TGCAGTGCTCCTCGGGGGGGCGGATGGACTGAAGCTTTCTTT
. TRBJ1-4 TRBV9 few CASSEEGVGKLFF TGTGCCAGCAGCGAGGAGGGGGTCGGAAAACTGTTTTTT
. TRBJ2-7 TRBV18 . CASSPGLVRDEQYF TGTGCCAGCTCACCGGGTTTGGTTCGTGACGAGCAGTACTTC
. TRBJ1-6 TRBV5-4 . CASSSSWGLNSPLHF TGTGCCAGCAGCTCGTCGTGGGGGCTAAATTCACCCCTCCACTTT
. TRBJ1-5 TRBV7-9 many CAVQPGGDGQPQHF TGTGCCGTACAACCTGGGGGGGATGGTCAGCCCCAGCATTTT
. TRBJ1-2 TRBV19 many CATAVDSGYYGYTF TGTGCCACCGCGGTTGACTCAGGGTACTATGGCTACACCTTC
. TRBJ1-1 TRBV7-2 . CASSSSPGYEAFF TGTGCCAGCAGCTCATCCCCAGGGTATGAAGCTTTCTTT
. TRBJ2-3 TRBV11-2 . CASSLEFGTDTQYF TGTGCCAGCAGCTTAGAGTTCGGCACAGATACGCAGTATTTT
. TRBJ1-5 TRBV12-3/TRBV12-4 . CASSFGQGQPQHF TGTGCCAGCAGTTTCGGCCAGGGGCAGCCCCAGCATTTT